This T cell receptor (beta chain) was profiled in a study of OX40 agonist ivuxolimab in advanced cancers. Study in general: Patients assigned to dose escalation were diagnosed with hepatocellular carcinoma, melanoma, renal cell or head and neck cancer.

V gave up 0 bases and J gave up 2 bases, with 7 bases separating them. Germline assignment: CDR1 GTSNPN and CDR2 SVGIG (reference sequence). This CDR3 has 13 residues. TCRdb keeps only in-frame clones here, not all; method: immunoSEQ multiplex PCR. The sample contains about 80,000 clones, approximately 84% of which appear only once. The rearrangement uses TRBV30 and TRBJ2-5; D gene uncertain. The sequence came from an adult with an advanced solid tumor such as melanoma, head and neck, liver or kidney cancer. Source: CD4+ or CD8+ T cells sorted from blood, taken in a trial of the OX40 agonist ivuxolimab. Written as DNA, the CDR3 is TGTGCCTGGAGTGTGGGTCGGCAAGAGACCCAGTACTTC. Translating it yields CAWSVGRQETQYF.